These T cell receptor beta chains were read from a single sample in a study of OX40 agonist ivuxolimab in advanced cancers. Profiled with immunoSEQ multiplex PCR; TCRdb holds only in-frame clones, not every one. Of approximately 76,000 clones listed, about 93% are singletons. This specimen consisted of CD4+ or CD8+ T cells sorted from blood, obtained in a trial of the OX40 agonist ivuxolimab. The receptors shown here come from an adult with an advanced solid tumor such as melanoma, head and neck, liver or kidney cancer. Each CDR3 is given with its conserved first and last residue. Fields, in order: V gene, D gene, clone size, J gene, CDR3 DNA, CDR3 protein. A D gene is named only where the DNA matches it firmly. Clone size, where shown, is once, few, many, or a class for clones that have expanded.

>TRBV5-5|TRBD1|-|TRBJ2-5
TGTGCCAGCAGCCGGGCTCCAGTCCCGAGGGGGCAGGAGACCCAGTACTTC
CASSRAPVPRGQETQYF
>TRBV9|TRBD1|-|TRBJ1-2
TGTGCCAGCGTAACACAGGGGACGGGCGGCTACACCTTC
CASVTQGTGGYTF
>TRBV27|-|once|TRBJ1-6
TGTGCCAGCAGTTTAGGTCCCGTCCCAGGACCTAATTCACCCCTCCACTTT
CASSLGPVPGPNSPLHF
>TRBV29-1|TRBD2|-|TRBJ2-7
TGCAGCGTTTCAGGGAGGGCCGGCGACTACGAGCAGTACTTC
CSVSGRAGDYEQYF
>TRBV19|-|-|TRBJ1-5
TGTGCCAGTAGTATATGGGGGGCAGGCAATCAGCCCCAGCATTTT
CASSIWGAGNQPQHF
>TRBV20-1|-|-|TRBJ2-7
TGCAGTGCTAGAAAGAGCTACGAGCAGTACTTC
CSARKSYEQYF
>TRBV5-6|-|-|TRBJ2-3
TGTGCCAGCAGCGCGGGCCCCACAGATACGCAGTATTTT
CASSAGPTDTQYF
>TRBV19|-|-|TRBJ2-1
TGTGCCAGTAGTATCGTTCACTTTACCGCGGAGCAGTTCTTC
CASSIVHFTAEQFF
>TRBV9|-|-|TRBJ2-1
TGTGCCAGCAGCGTAAGCGGATCCTACAATGAGCAGTTCTTC
CASSVSGSYNEQFF
>TRBV9|-|-|TRBJ2-7
TGTGCCAGCAGCGCCGGACGGCTGAGCTCCTACGAGCAGTACTTC
CASSAGRLSSYEQYF
>TRBV7-8|TRBD2|once|TRBJ2-2
TGTGCCAGCAGCTCTTTCGCCGGGACTAGCGGGAGTGAGGAGAACACCGGGGAGCTGTTTTTT
CASSSFAGTSGSEENTGELFF
>TRBV15|-|few|TRBJ2-5
TGTGCCACCAGCACCAGGGCAGAGACCCAGTACTTC
CATSTRAETQYF
>TRBV6-6|TRBD2|-|TRBJ2-7
TGTGCCGCAAGCGGGAGGGCCCGTGAGCAGTACTTC
CAASGRAREQYF
>TRBV6-4|TRBD1|-|TRBJ2-1
TGTGCCAGCAGTGACTGGACAGGGGTAGGCGGTATGGCCTACAATGAGCAGTTCTTC
CASSDWTGVGGMAYNEQFF
>TRBV7-3|-|-|TRBJ2-3
TGTGCCAGCAGCAATGAGACATTGCTCGGCACAGATACGCAGTATTTT
CASSNETLLGTDTQYF
>TRBV28|TRBD2|-|TRBJ2-6
TGTGCCACCAGGGGGATATATAGCGGGAGGGCCACTGCTGGGGCCAACGTCCTGACTTTC
CATRGIYSGRATAGANVLTF
>TRBV5-6|TRBD1|once|TRBJ2-5
TGTGCCAGCAGCACAATGAGGGGGCCCCAAGAGACCCAGTACTTC
CASSTMRGPQETQYF
>TRBV4-2|TRBD1|-|TRBJ2-7
TGTGCCAGCAGCCAACCGACAGGGGGATACGAGCAGTACTTC
CASSQPTGGYEQYF
>TRBV7-6|TRBD2|-|TRBJ2-1
TGTGCCAGCAGCTCCTATCTAGCGGTTAATCACAATGAGCAGTTCTTC
CASSSYLAVNHNEQFF
>TRBV14|-|-|TRBJ1-1
TGTGCCAGCAGCCAAGAAAACCCAGTGAACACTGAAGCTTTCTTT
CASSQENPVNTEAFF
>TRBV7-9|TRBD1|-|TRBJ2-1
TGTGCCAGCAGCTTAGCTTTCGGGGACAGGGGCAATGAGCAGTTCTTC
CASSLAFGDRGNEQFF
>TRBV28|-|-|TRBJ1-5
TGTGCCAGCAGTCCGAACGCTTATAGCAATCAGCCCCAGCATTTT
CASSPNAYSNQPQHF
>TRBV15|-|-|TRBJ2-5
TGTGCCACCAGCAGGCATACGGTACCCCAAGAGACCCAGTACTTC
CATSRHTVPQETQYF
>TRBV4-2|TRBD2|-|TRBJ2-7
TGTGCCAGCAGCCATCCCGGGGTCAGCGGGAGAAAAAACGAGCAGTACTTC
CASSHPGVSGRKNEQYF
>TRBV2|TRBD2|-|TRBJ2-5
TGTGCCAGCAGTGACCTCAGCGGGAGGGCGGGGGAGCAGTACTTC
CASSDLSGRAGEQYF
>TRBV4-3|TRBD2|-|TRBJ2-7
TGCGCCAGCAGCCAAGCCGGACTAGCGGGGAACTACGAGCAGTACTTC
CASSQAGLAGNYEQYF
>TRBV29-1|-|-|TRBJ1-3
TGCAGCGTCGCAGGACCCCAGGGCGCCCACACCATATATTTT
CSVAGPQGAHTIYF
>TRBV5-6|-|-|TRBJ1-1
TGTGCCAGCAGCCACTTGAGAGCGCGCACTGAAGCTTTCTTT
CASSHLRARTEAFF
>TRBV7-8|TRBD2|-|TRBJ2-3
TGTGCCAGCAGCTCACACGGGGGGGCCGGCACAGATACGCAGTATTTT
CASSSHGGAGTDTQYF
>TRBV6-5|-|once|TRBJ2-7
TGTGCCAGCAGTTCCCGGACAGTTTCTCCCTACGAGCAGTACTTC
CASSSRTVSPYEQYF
>TRBV7-9|-|-|TRBJ2-7
TGTGCCAGCAGCTTAGCCCGATCCTACGAGCAGTACTTC
CASSLARSYEQYF
>TRBV30|TRBD2|once|TRBJ2-7
TGTGCCTGGAGTATAGCGGGCGACTACGAGCAGTACTTC
CAWSIAGDYEQYF
>TRBV7-6|TRBD1|-|TRBJ1-1
TGTGCCAGCAGCTCGCGCCGGAACAGGGGGAACACTGAAGCTTTCTTT
CASSSRRNRGNTEAFF
>TRBV27|TRBD1|-|TRBJ2-1
TGTGCCAGCAGTTTATCGCCGACAGGGACCAATGAGCAGTTCTTC
CASSLSPTGTNEQFF
>TRBV7-9|TRBD2|-|TRBJ2-2
TGTGCCAGCAGCCCCACTAGCGGAGTATACACCGGGGAGCTGTTTTTT
CASSPTSGVYTGELFF
>TRBV5-5|-|-|TRBJ2-7
TGTGCCAGCAGCTTAACACGCGCGGTCGGCTACGAGCAGTACTTC
CASSLTRAVGYEQYF
>TRBV18|-|-|TRBJ1-5
TGTGCCAGCTCATGGGGGACGGAGGCTAATCAGCCCCAGCATTTT
CASSWGTEANQPQHF
>TRBV6-5|TRBD1|-|TRBJ2-1
TGTGCCAGCAGTCACGGGACAGGGGCGGTGAATGAGCAGTTCTTC
CASSHGTGAVNEQFF
>TRBV13|-|once|TRBJ2-2
TGTGCCAGCAGCTTAGGAGGGAACACCGGGGAGCTGTTTTTT
CASSLGGNTGELFF
>TRBV7-6|TRBD1|-|TRBJ1-1
TGTGCCAGCAGCTTCGGGACAGTGAACACTGAAGCTTTCTTT
CASSFGTVNTEAFF
>TRBV19|-|-|TRBJ2-2
TGTGCCAGTAGTACGGGACCGATTTGGGCGGGATACACCGGGGAGCTGTTTTTT
CASSTGPIWAGYTGELFF
>TRBV5-4|TRBD2|-|TRBJ2-1
TGTGCCAGCAGCTCCCTAGCGGGAGCGGCCTACAATGAGCAGTTCTTC
CASSSLAGAAYNEQFF
>TRBV7-3|-|-|TRBJ2-1
TGTGCCAGCAGCTTAAACTCGGCCTATGAGCAGTTCTTC
CASSLNSAYEQFF
>TRBV28|-|-|TRBJ1-5
TGTGCCAGCAGCCCACGGGCCAGGGGAGGTAGCAATCAGCCCCAGCATTTT
CASSPRARGGSNQPQHF
>TRBV4-1|TRBD2|-|TRBJ2-3
TGCGCCAGCAGCGAAACTCTAGCGGGTTGGGGCACAGATACGCAGTATTTT
CASSETLAGWGTDTQYF
>TRBV5-1|TRBD2|-|TRBJ2-7
TGCGCCAGCCGCGACTTTGAGCGGGATCAAGGCGAGCAGTACTTC
CASRDFERDQGEQYF
>TRBV7-3|TRBD1|-|TRBJ2-7
TGTGCCAGCAGCTTAATACCGACAGGGGTCCACGAGCAGTACTTC
CASSLIPTGVHEQYF
>TRBV9|TRBD1|-|TRBJ1-3
TGTGCCAGCAGCGTAGAAGGGGGCGCGGGAAACACCATATATTTT
CASSVEGGAGNTIYF
>TRBV7-9|TRBD1|-|TRBJ1-2
TGTGCCAGCAGCTTAAAGTACAGGGGCAACTATGGCTACACCTTC
CASSLKYRGNYGYTF
>TRBV7-9|-|-|TRBJ1-1
TGTGCCAGCAGCTTAGTTGCCGAAGCTTTCTTT
CASSLVAEAFF
>TRBV9|-|-|TRBJ1-1
TGTGCCAGCAGCCCCCGCAGGGGTTTCGACACTGAAGCTTTCTTT
CASSPRRGFDTEAFF
>TRBV19|-|-|TRBJ1-1
TGTGCCAGTAGTATATACCCCACTGAAGCTTTCTTT
CASSIYPTEAFF
>TRBV7-9|-|once|TRBJ2-2
TGTGCCAGCAGCTTTCATCCCACCGGGGAGCTGTTTTTT
CASSFHPTGELFF
>TRBV13|-|-|TRBJ2-5
TGTGCCAGCAGCACAGATCTACGGGAGACCCAGTACTTC
CASSTDLRETQYF
>TRBV13|-|-|TRBJ1-5
TGTGCCAGCAGCATGGGGCCCTCCGTTCAGCATTTT
CASSMGPSVQHF
>TRBV29-1|-|-|TRBJ1-1
TGCAGCGCGAGGCAGGTGGACACTGAAGCTTTCTTT
CSARQVDTEAFF